This T cell receptor beta chain was sequenced in a study of T cells in Graves' hyperthyroidism and ophthalmopathy. The study's findings and limits: Most clonotypes that expanded in the thyroid above 0.001 also showed up in blood.

RNA transcripts gave rise to amplified TCR beta CDR3 regions. In the first-round RT-PCR of the TCR CDR3, the HTBI primer set was used. TCRdb used MiXCR to reprocess the multiplex PCR reads, holding one entry per CDR3 protein. The table includes 240,000 or so distinct CDR3 sequences, 16% detected once. Worth noting for this clonotype: The antigen remains undetermined. A single base separates this from a much larger clone, so it may be a read error.

The CDR3 runs to 15 residues. The V gene's germline CDR1 is SGDLS and CDR2 YYNGEE. V lost 0 bases and J 7 bases, leaving 16 bases between the germline ends. Exclusions: uncontrolled infection, other autoimmune disease, pregnancy, lactation. The chain is built from TRBV9 and TRBJ1-2; no clear D gene. The TCR sequence derives from a woman in her late teens or twenties with Graves' ophthalmopathy. Material: blood. CDR3 in amino acids: CASSVDGYTFSGYTF. The CDR3 nucleotides are TGTGCCAGCAGCGTAGATGGGTATACTTTTAGTGGCTACACCTTC.